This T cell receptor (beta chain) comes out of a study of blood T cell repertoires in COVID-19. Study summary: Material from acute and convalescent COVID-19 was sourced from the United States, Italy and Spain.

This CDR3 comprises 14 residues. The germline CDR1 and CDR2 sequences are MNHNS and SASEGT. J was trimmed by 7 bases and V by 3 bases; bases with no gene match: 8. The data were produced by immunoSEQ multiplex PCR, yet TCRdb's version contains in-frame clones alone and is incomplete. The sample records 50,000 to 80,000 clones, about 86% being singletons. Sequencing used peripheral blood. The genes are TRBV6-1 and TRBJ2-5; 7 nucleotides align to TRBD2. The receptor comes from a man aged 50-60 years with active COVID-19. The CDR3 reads CASSDTAGLGTQYF. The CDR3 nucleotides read TGTGCCAGCAGTGATACAGCGGGGCTGGGGACCCAGTACTTC.